Listed below are T cell receptor beta chains from one sample, sequenced in a study of tumor and adjacent non-tumor tissue in lung cancer. From the multiplex PCR reads, TCRdb called clonotypes with MiXCR, one entry per CDR3 protein. This table holds around 140,000 distinct CDR3 sequences, 66% found once. The sample taken for sequencing was lung tumor tissue. These receptors were obtained from a man aged 60-69 years with small cell lung cancer. The CDR3 runs from the conserved cysteine through the conserved F or W. D genes are given only for firm matches. A clone size is listed for some rows: how often the clone was seen (once, few, many), or a class if it is expanded.

CDR3nt: TGTGCCAGCAACCAAGCCAATGAGCAGTTCTTC
CDR3aa: CASNQANEQFF
v_gene: TRBV14
j_gene: TRBJ2-1
abundance: .
d_gene: .

CDR3nt: TGTGACAGCAGCGTAACCTGGACCCAAGGATACTTC
CDR3aa: CDSSVTWTQGYF
v_gene: TRBV11-2
j_gene: TRBJ2-5
abundance: few
d_gene: .

CDR3nt: TGTGCCAGCAGCACGGGGGGGAACACTGAAGCTTTCTTT
CDR3aa: CASSTGGNTEAFF
v_gene: TRBV12-3/TRBV12-4
j_gene: TRBJ1-1
abundance: few
d_gene: .

CDR3nt: TGTGCCAGTAGCCTGGGACAGGGGGCTGAAAATGGGCAGTTCTTC
CDR3aa: CASSLGQGAENGQFF
v_gene: TRBV11-1
j_gene: TRBJ2-1
abundance: .
d_gene: TRBD1

CDR3nt: TGCGCCAGCAGCCCAGAGGGGACTAATTTTTTCGATGAGCAGTTCTTC
CDR3aa: CASSPEGTNFFDEQFF
v_gene: TRBV4-1
j_gene: TRBJ2-1
abundance: few
d_gene: TRBD2

CDR3nt: TGTGCCAGCAGCCGAGAGGGCAGCTTCTATGGCTACACCTTC
CDR3aa: CASSREGSFYGYTF
v_gene: TRBV7-9
j_gene: TRBJ1-2
abundance: few
d_gene: .

CDR3nt: TGCGCCAGTAGCCAAGGGACTGCCGTATCCTACAATGAGCAGTTCTTC
CDR3aa: CASSQGTAVSYNEQFF
v_gene: TRBV4-1
j_gene: TRBJ2-1
abundance: .
d_gene: .

CDR3nt: TGTGCCAGCAGCGTCGGACAAAGCTCTGGAAACACCATATATTTT
CDR3aa: CASSVGQSSGNTIYF
v_gene: TRBV9
j_gene: TRBJ1-3
abundance: .
d_gene: .

CDR3nt: TGTGCCGGCAGTGTTAGAGAAAGTTATGGCTACACCTTC
CDR3aa: CAGSVRESYGYTF
v_gene: TRBV6-1
j_gene: TRBJ1-2
abundance: .
d_gene: .

CDR3nt: TGTGCCAGCAGTTTATTATCGGGGGAGCAGTTCTTC
CDR3aa: CASSLLSGEQFF
v_gene: TRBV28
j_gene: TRBJ2-1
abundance: .
d_gene: .